This T cell receptor (beta chain) was profiled in a study of T-cell reconstitution after alpha-beta-depleted transplantation in children. Preparation of the TCRbeta library was carried out with unique molecular identifiers. Each CDR3 protein gets one entry after TCRdb re-called the PCR reads with MiXCR. The sample shows some 240,000 distinct CDR3 sequences, 9.7% of them seen only once. At least ten counts were recorded for this clonotype. V shed 3 bases and J 7 bases; nucleotides not matched to a gene: 6. The germline V gene has CDR1 MNHEY and CDR2 SVGAGI. The CDR3 covers 15 residues. This material consisted of PBMCs from the stem cell graft donor, taken from the stem cell graft. The TCR comes from a human donor who donated a stem cell graft to a child with SCID. The V and J genes are TRBV6-5 and TRBJ1-6; 7 bases fit TRBD1. The CDR3: CASSYRQGDNSPLHF. The CDR3 DNA sequence: TGTGCCAGCAGTTATCGACAGGGAGACAATTCACCCCTCCACTTT.